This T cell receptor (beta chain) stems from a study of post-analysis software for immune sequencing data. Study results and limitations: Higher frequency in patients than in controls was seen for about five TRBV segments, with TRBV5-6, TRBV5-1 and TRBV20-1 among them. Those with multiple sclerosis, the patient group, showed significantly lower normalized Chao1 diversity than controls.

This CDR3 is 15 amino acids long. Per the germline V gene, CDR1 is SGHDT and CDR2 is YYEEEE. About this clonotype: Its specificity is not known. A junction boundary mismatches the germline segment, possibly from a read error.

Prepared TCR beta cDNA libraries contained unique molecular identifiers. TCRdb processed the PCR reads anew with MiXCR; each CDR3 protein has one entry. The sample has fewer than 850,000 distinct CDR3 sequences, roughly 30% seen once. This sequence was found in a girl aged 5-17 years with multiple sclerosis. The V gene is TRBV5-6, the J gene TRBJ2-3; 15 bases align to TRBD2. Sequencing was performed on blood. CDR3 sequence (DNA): TGTGCCAGCAGCTTGGGGACTAGCGGGAGGGATACGCGGTATTTT. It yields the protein CASSLGTSGRDTRYF.